These T cell receptor beta chains were read from a single sample in a study of T cell responses to AZD1222 COVID-19 vaccine. Measured with immunoSEQ multiplex PCR; TCRdb has only the in-frame clones, and not every one. The table includes 95,000 to 100,000 clones, over 75% detected once. Sequenced here: peripheral blood, sampled on day 0 of AZD1222 vaccination. The origin of the receptors is an adult in good health. CDR3s include the opening cysteine and the closing phenylalanine or tryptophan. D genes are given only for firm matches. Clone sizes are given selectively: once, few, many, or a class where the clone is expanded.

D: .; J: TRBJ1-4; size: .; V: TRBV27; CDR3: CASSFTGVSGYNEKLFF; DNA: TGTGCCAGCAGTTTCACGGGGGTCTCGGGCTATAATGAAAAACTGTTTTTT
D: .; J: TRBJ2-3; size: .; V: TRBV11-2; CDR3: CASSFGDRPDTQYF; DNA: TGTGCCAGCAGCTTTGGGGATAGGCCAGATACGCAGTATTTT
D: TRBD1; J: TRBJ1-4; size: once; V: TRBV4-1; CDR3: CASSQEPGQPTNEKLFF; DNA: TGCGCCAGCAGCCAAGAACCGGGACAGCCAACTAATGAAAAACTGTTTTTT
D: .; J: TRBJ2-3; size: .; V: TRBV11-2; CDR3: CASSPLSSTDTQYF; DNA: TGTGCCAGCAGCCCCCTCTCTAGCACAGATACGCAGTATTTT
D: .; J: TRBJ2-3; size: .; V: TRBV24-1; CDR3: CATSDLQAGRTDTQYF; DNA: TGTGCCACCAGTGATTTGCAAGCAGGGCGCACAGATACGCAGTATTTT
D: .; J: TRBJ1-6; size: .; V: TRBV19; CDR3: CASSRADGRDSPLHF; DNA: TGTGCCAGTAGTAGAGCGGACGGTCGGGATTCACCCCTCCACTTT
D: TRBD1; J: TRBJ2-7; size: .; V: TRBV2; CDR3: CASSMGQGYEQYF; DNA: TGTGCCAGCAGTATGGGACAGGGTTACGAGCAGTACTTC
D: .; J: TRBJ1-1; size: .; V: TRBV6-5; CDR3: CASRPPTSNTEAFF; DNA: TGTGCCAGCAGGCCCCCAACCTCAAACACTGAAGCTTTCTTT
D: .; J: TRBJ1-2; size: .; V: TRBV5-6; CDR3: CASSLALTNYGYTF; DNA: TGTGCCAGCAGCTTGGCTCTTACTAACTATGGCTACACCTTC
D: .; J: TRBJ2-7; size: .; V: TRBV5-1; CDR3: CASSLNRDYEQYF; DNA: TGCGCCAGCAGCTTGAACAGAGACTACGAGCAGTACTTC
D: .; J: TRBJ2-2; size: .; V: TRBV6-5; CDR3: CASRSYTGELFF; DNA: TGTGCCAGCAGAAGTTACACCGGGGAGCTGTTTTTT
D: TRBD1; J: TRBJ1-1; size: .; V: TRBV5-4; CDR3: CASSSGDRLTEAFF; DNA: TGTGCCAGCAGCTCTGGGGACAGGCTCACTGAAGCTTTCTTT
D: .; J: TRBJ2-5; size: once; V: TRBV5-1; CDR3: CASSFTGEETQYF; DNA: TGCGCCAGCAGCTTCACAGGAGAAGAGACCCAGTACTTC
D: .; J: TRBJ1-5; size: .; V: TRBV28; CDR3: CASSATLNQPQHF; DNA: TGTGCCAGCAGCGCGACACTCAATCAGCCCCAGCATTTT
D: .; J: TRBJ1-2; size: few; V: TRBV13; CDR3: CASSLGGRSGYTF; DNA: TGTGCCAGCAGCCTGGGGGGGAGGAGTGGCTACACCTTC
D: TRBD1; J: TRBJ1-4; size: .; V: TRBV3-1/TRBV3-2; CDR3: CASRPQGMNEKLFF; DNA: TGTGCCAGCAGACCACAGGGGATGAATGAAAAACTGTTTTTT
D: TRBD1; J: TRBJ2-1; size: .; V: TRBV18; CDR3: CASSPTGTGGEQFF; DNA: TGTGCCAGCTCACCGACAGGGACCGGCGGTGAGCAGTTCTTC
D: .; J: TRBJ2-2; size: .; V: TRBV9; CDR3: CASSVAGNTGELFF; DNA: TGTGCCAGCAGCGTAGCGGGGAACACCGGGGAGCTGTTTTTT
D: .; J: TRBJ1-2; size: .; V: TRBV21-1; CDR3: CASSKRATVSREGYTF; DNA: TGTGCCAGCAGCAAAAGGGCGACGGTTTCAAGAGAAGGCTACACCTTC
D: .; J: TRBJ2-2; size: once; V: TRBV7-6; CDR3: CASSLVESGELFF; DNA: TGTGCCAGCAGCTTAGTCGAGTCCGGGGAGCTGTTTTTT
D: .; J: TRBJ1-1; size: .; V: TRBV10-3; CDR3: CAIRSGGAPTEAFF; DNA: TGTGCCATACGAAGTGGGGGGGCTCCCACTGAAGCTTTCTTT
D: .; J: TRBJ1-2; size: .; V: TRBV5-4; CDR3: CASSTLQGSYGYTF; DNA: TGTGCCAGCAGCACGTTACAGGGTTCCTATGGCTACACCTTC
D: TRBD1; J: TRBJ1-2; size: .; V: TRBV30; CDR3: CAWSIGGGGGYTF; DNA: TGTGCCTGGAGCATCGGAGGGGGCGGTGGCTACACCTTC
D: .; J: TRBJ1-1; size: .; V: TRBV11-2; CDR3: CASSLVSGDTEAFF; DNA: TGTGCCAGCAGCTTAGTGTCAGGGGACACTGAAGCTTTCTTT
D: TRBD1; J: TRBJ1-1; size: .; V: TRBV6-4; CDR3: CASRMTGLFTEAFF; DNA: TGTGCCAGCAGAATGACAGGGTTGTTCACTGAAGCTTTCTTT
D: TRBD1; J: TRBJ1-1; size: .; V: TRBV5-1; CDR3: CASSLTGGDTEAFF; DNA: TGCGCCAGCAGCTTGACAGGGGGCGACACTGAAGCTTTCTTT
D: .; J: TRBJ1-4; size: .; V: TRBV28; CDR3: CASSLNFATNEKLFF; DNA: TGTGCCAGCAGTTTAAATTTCGCAACTAATGAAAAACTGTTTTTT
D: TRBD1; J: TRBJ1-1; size: .; V: TRBV5-1; CDR3: CASSFGTGAVSTEAFF; DNA: TGCGCCAGCAGCTTTGGGACAGGGGCGGTGAGCACTGAAGCTTTCTTT
D: TRBD2; J: TRBJ2-2; size: once; V: TRBV5-4; CDR3: CASRAPWGLAGENTGELFF; DNA: TGTGCCAGCAGGGCCCCTTGGGGACTAGCGGGAGAGAACACCGGGGAGCTGTTTTTT
D: .; J: TRBJ1-1; size: once; V: TRBV29-1; CDR3: CSVEEVIQGEAFF; DNA: TGCAGCGTTGAAGAAGTTATACAGGGTGAAGCTTTCTTT
D: .; J: TRBJ2-1; size: .; V: TRBV7-5; CDR3: CVRSPPYPGLAGVNEQFF; DNA: TGTGTCAGAAGCCCACCGTACCCGGGACTAGCGGGAGTAAATGAGCAGTTCTTC
D: TRBD2; J: TRBJ2-3; size: .; V: TRBV6-5; CDR3: CASSYRGGPDTQYF; DNA: TGTGCCAGCAGTTACCGGGGGGGCCCAGATACGCAGTATTTT
D: .; J: TRBJ1-4; size: .; V: TRBV16; CDR3: CASTYQPQGLLEKLFF; DNA: TGTGCCAGCACCTACCAACCCCAGGGGCTATTGGAAAAACTGTTTTTT
D: .; J: TRBJ1-5; size: .; V: TRBV29-1; CDR3: CSVAKGGNQPQHF; DNA: TGCAGCGTTGCGAAGGGTGGGAATCAGCCCCAGCATTTT
D: .; J: TRBJ1-3; size: .; V: TRBV19; CDR3: CASSPGRGSGNTIYF; DNA: TGTGCCAGTAGTCCCGGGCGGGGATCTGGAAACACCATATATTTT
D: .; J: TRBJ1-5; size: .; V: TRBV20-1; CDR3: CSASSVASRGQPQHF; DNA: TGCAGTGCTAGTTCAGTGGCTTCGAGGGGTCAGCCCCAGCATTTT
D: TRBD2; J: TRBJ2-1; size: .; V: TRBV24-1; CDR3: CATSGRVAGFNEQFF; DNA: TGTGCCACCAGTGGCCGGGTAGCGGGTTTTAATGAGCAGTTCTTC
D: .; J: TRBJ1-6; size: .; V: TRBV7-2; CDR3: CASSRESALHF; DNA: TGTGCCAGCAGCCGTGAATCGGCCCTCCACTTT
D: .; J: TRBJ2-7; size: .; V: TRBV11-2; CDR3: CASSLVSGLGPYEQYF; DNA: TGTGCCAGCAGCTTAGTTTCAGGATTGGGACCCTACGAGCAGTACTTC
D: TRBD2; J: TRBJ2-1; size: .; V: TRBV14; CDR3: CASSLIASGRAGNEQFF; DNA: TGTGCCAGCAGCCTGATTGCTAGCGGGAGGGCGGGGAATGAGCAGTTCTTC
D: .; J: TRBJ1-1; size: .; V: TRBV5-5; CDR3: CASSLITGNEAFF; DNA: TGTGCCAGCAGCTTGATAACAGGGAACGAAGCTTTCTTT
D: .; J: TRBJ2-2; size: .; V: TRBV9; CDR3: CASSVTAGRAGELFF; DNA: TGTGCCAGCAGCGTCACAGCGGGCCGAGCCGGGGAGCTGTTTTTT
D: .; J: TRBJ2-7; size: .; V: TRBV7-2; CDR3: CASSLHPSSINEQYF; DNA: TGTGCCAGCAGCCTCCACCCTAGTTCTATCAACGAGCAGTACTTC
D: .; J: TRBJ2-7; size: .; V: TRBV5-5; CDR3: CASSSEGSKRYEQYF; DNA: TGTGCCAGCAGCTCGGAAGGCTCCAAGCGCTACGAGCAGTACTTC